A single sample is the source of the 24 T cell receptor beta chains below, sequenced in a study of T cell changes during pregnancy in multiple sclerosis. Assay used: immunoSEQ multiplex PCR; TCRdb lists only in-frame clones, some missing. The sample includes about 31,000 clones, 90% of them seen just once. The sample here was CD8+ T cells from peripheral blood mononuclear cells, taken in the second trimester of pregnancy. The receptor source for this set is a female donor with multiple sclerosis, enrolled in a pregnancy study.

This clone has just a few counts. This CDR3 reads CASSPGTGGTEAFF. CDR3 nucleotides: TGTGCCAGCAGCCCCGGGACAGGGGGCACTGAAGCTTTCTTT. This chain connects TRBV9 to TRBJ1-1; 11 bases agree with TRBD1. V dropped 4 bases and J dropped 4; count of bases not matched to a gene: 3. The CDR3 contains 14 residues. Germline V CDR1 and CDR2: SGDLS, YYNGEE.

For the CDR3, the DNA is TGTGCCTTCTCTTCAGGGGCTGGAAACACCATATATTTT. Its protein product is CAFSSGAGNTIYF. The chain combines TRBV30 with TRBJ1-3; D is possibly TRBD1 (6 bases). Deletions cut 7 bases from V and 2 bases from J, with 12 bases between. Germline V CDR1 and CDR2: GTSNPN, SVGIG (reference sequence). The CDR3 is made up of 13 amino acids.

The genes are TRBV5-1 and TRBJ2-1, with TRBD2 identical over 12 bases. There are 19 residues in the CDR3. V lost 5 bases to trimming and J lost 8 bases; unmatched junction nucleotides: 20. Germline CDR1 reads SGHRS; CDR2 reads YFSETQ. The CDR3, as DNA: TGCGCCAGCAGTTTTTTGACTAGCGGGAGTTATTTAGCAGTCGATGAGCAGTTCTTC. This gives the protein CASSFLTSGSYLAVDEQFF. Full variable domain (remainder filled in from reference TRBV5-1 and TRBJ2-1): KAGVTQTPRYLIKTRGQQVTLSCSPISGHRSVSWYQQTPGQGLQFLFEYFSETQRNKGNFPGRFSGRQFSNSRSEMNVSTLELGDSALYLCASSFLTSGSYLAVDEQFFGPGTRLTVL.

CDR3 in DNA: TGTGCCAGCAGTTTAGCTCCGACAGTTTACGGGTTTCACCAGTACGAGCAGTACTTC. Translation: CASSLAPTVYGFHQYEQYF. This chain uses TRBV28 with TRBJ2-7, with D possibly TRBD1 on 5 matching bases. Germline CDR1 and CDR2: MDHEN and SYDVKM. The CDR3 totals 19 residues. Trimming left V 2 bases short and J 4 bases short, with 27 bases between.

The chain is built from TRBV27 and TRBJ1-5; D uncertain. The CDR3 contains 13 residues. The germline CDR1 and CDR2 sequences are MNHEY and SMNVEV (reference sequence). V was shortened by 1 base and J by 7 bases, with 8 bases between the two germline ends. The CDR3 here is CASSLFRGQPQHF. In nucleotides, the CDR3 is TGTGCCAGCAGTTTATTCCGGGGACAGCCCCAGCATTTT.

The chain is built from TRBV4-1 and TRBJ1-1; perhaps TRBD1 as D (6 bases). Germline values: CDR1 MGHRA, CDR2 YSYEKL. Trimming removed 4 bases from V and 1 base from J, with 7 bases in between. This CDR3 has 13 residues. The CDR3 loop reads CASSLRGNTEAFF. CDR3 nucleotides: TGCGCCAGCAGCCTCAGGGGGAACACTGAAGCTTTCTTT.

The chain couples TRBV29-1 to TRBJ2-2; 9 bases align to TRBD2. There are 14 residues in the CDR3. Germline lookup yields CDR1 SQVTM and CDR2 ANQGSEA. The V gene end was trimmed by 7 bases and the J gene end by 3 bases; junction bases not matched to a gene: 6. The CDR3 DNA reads TGCAGCGCTCTAGCGGGGAGGTACACCGGGGAGCTGTTTTTT. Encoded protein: CSALAGRYTGELFF.

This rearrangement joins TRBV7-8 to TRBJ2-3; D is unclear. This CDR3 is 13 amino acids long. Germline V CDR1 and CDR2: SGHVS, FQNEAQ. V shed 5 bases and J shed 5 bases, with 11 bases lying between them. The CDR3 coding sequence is TGTGCCAGCAGCCCCGCCTATCTAGATACGCAGTATTTT. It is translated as CASSPAYLDTQYF.

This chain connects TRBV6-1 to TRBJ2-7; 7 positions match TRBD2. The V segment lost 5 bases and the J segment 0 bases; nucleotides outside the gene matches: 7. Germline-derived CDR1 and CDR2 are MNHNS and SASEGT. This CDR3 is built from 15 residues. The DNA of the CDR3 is TGTGCCAGCAGTCTAGCGGAAACAAGCTCCTACGAGCAGTACTTC. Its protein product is CASSLAETSSYEQYF.

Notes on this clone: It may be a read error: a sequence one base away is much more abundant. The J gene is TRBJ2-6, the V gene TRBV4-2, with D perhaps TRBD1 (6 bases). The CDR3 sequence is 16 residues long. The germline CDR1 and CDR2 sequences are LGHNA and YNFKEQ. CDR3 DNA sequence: TGTACCAGCAGCCAAGAACAGGGCTCTGGGGCCAACGTCCTGACTTTC. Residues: CTSSQEQGSGANVLTF.

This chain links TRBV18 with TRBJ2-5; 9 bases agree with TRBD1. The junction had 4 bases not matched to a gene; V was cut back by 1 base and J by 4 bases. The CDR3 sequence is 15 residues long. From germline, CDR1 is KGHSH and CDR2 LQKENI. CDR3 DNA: TGTGCCAGCTCACCACACAGGGGGCGCCGAGAGACCCAGTACTTC. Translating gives CASSPHRGRRETQYF.

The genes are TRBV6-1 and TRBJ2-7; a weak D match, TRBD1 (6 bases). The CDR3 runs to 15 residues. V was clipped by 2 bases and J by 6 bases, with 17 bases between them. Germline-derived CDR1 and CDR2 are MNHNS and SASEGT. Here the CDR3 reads CASSESRGGGIEQYF. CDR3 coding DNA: TGTGCCAGCAGTGAAAGCAGGGGTGGGGGAATCGAGCAGTACTTC.

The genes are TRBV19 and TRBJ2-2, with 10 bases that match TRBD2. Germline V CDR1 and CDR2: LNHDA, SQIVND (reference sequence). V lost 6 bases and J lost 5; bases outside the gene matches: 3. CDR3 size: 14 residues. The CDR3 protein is CASRSGRETGELFF. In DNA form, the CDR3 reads TGTGCCAGTAGGAGCGGGAGGGAAACCGGGGAGCTGTTTTTT.

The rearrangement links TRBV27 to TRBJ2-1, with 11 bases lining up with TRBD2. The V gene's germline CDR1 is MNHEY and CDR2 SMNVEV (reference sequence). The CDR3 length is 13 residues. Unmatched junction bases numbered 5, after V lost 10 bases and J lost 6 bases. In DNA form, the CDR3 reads TGTGCCACAGGGACTAGCGGAGCCAATGAGCAGTTCTTC. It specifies CATGTSGANEQFF.

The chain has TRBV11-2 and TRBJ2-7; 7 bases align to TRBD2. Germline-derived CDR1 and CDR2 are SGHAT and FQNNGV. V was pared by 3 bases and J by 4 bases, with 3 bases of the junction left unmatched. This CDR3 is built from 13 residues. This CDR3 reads CASSLGGTYEQYF. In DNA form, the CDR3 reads TGTGCCAGCAGCTTGGGAGGGACTTACGAGCAGTACTTC.

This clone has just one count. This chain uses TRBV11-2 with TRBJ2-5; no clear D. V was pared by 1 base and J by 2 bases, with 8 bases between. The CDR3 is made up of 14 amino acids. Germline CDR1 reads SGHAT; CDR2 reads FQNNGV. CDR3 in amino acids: CASSLVGGQETQYF. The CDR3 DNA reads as TGTGCCAGCAGCTTAGTTGGCGGACAAGAGACCCAGTACTTC.

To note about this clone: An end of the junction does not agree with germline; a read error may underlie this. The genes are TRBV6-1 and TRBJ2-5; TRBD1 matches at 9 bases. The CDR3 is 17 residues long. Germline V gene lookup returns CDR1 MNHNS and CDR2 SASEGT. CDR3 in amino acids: CASIETGGLPFDETQYF. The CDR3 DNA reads TGTGCCAGCATTGAAACAGGGGGCTTACCTTTTGATGAGACCCAGTACTTC.

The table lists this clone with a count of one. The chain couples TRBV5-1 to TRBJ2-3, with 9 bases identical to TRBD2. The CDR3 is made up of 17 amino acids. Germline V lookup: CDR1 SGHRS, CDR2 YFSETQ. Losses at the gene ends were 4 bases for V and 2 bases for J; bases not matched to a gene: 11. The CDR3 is CASSTPRTSDFTDTQYF. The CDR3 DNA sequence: TGCGCCAGCAGCACCCCTAGGACTAGCGATTTCACAGATACGCAGTATTTT.

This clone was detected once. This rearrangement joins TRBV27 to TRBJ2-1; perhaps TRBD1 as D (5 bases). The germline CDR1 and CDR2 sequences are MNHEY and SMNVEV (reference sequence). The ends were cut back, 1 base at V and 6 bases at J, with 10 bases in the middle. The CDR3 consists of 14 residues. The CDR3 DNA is TGTGCCAGCAGTTTATACAGGCTGTTCAATGAGCAGTTCTTC. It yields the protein CASSLYRLFNEQFF.

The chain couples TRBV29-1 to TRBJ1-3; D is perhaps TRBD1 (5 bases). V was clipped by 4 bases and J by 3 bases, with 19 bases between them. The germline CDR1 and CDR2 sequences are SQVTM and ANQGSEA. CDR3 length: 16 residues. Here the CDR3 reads CSVVDSLSLGGNTIYF. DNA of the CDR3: TGCAGCGTTGTTGACAGCCTTTCTCTGGGTGGAAACACCATATATTTT.

CDR3 region: CASRDYYTDTQYF. The CDR3 DNA reads TGTGCCAGCCGGGACTATTACACAGATACGCAGTATTTT. The chain employs TRBV7-9 and TRBJ2-3; 7 positions match TRBD2. Germline V gene lookup returns CDR1 SEHNR and CDR2 FQNEAQ (reference sequence). The CDR3 contains 13 residues. V was pared by 8 bases and J by 2 bases, with 4 bases of the junction left unmatched.

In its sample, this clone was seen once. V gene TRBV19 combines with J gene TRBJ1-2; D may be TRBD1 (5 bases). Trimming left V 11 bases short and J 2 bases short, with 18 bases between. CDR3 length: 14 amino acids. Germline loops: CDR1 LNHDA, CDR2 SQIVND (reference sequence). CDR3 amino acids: CAGFKAGNNYGYTF. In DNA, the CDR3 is TGTGCCGGATTCAAGGCAGGGAACAACTATGGCTACACCTTC.

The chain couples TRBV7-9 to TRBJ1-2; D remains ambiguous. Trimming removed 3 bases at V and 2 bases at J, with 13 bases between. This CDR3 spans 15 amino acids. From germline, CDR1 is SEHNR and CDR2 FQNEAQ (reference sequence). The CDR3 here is CASSFPLGGNYGYTF. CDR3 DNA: TGTGCCAGCAGCTTTCCTCTTGGCGGAAACTATGGCTACACCTTC.

CDR3 bases: TGTGCCAGCAGCGGGAGGGAAGGTAGCGGGAGGTGGAATGAGCAGTTCTTC. It yields the protein CASSGREGSGRWNEQFF. The chain recombines TRBV9 with TRBJ2-1; TRBD2 aligns across 10 bases. The CDR3 extends over 17 amino acids. V dropped 3 bases and J dropped 7; count of bases not matched to a gene: 13. Germline CDR1 and CDR2: SGDLS and YYNGEE.